This T cell receptor beta chain is drawn from a study of cytomegalovirus exposure and HLA in healthy donors. Study-wide results and limits: Certain indistinguishable V segments, among them TRBV6-2 and TRBV6-3, were excluded.

In the case of this clone: Its antigen remains unidentified.

The study ran its PCR with 60 Vbeta and 13 Jbeta primers. Sequenced by immunoSEQ multiplex PCR; TCRdb stores in-frame clones only, minus some. The sample shows 90,000 to 110,000 clones, about 86% of them seen only once. V shed 4 bases and J shed 6 bases, with 17 bases lying between them. Looked up from germline, CDR1 is SGHNT and CDR2 is YYREEE (reference sequence). The CDR3 consists of 15 residues. Input material: PBMCs. The clonotype comes from a woman in her twenties or thirties in good health and CMV-seronegative. V gene TRBV5-4 combines with J gene TRBJ2-1; D may be TRBD2 (6 bases). In DNA, the CDR3 is TGTGCCAGCAGCGTGCCCGGGGGTAGCGGCAATGAGCAGTTCTTC. It codes for CASSVPGGSGNEQFF.